Listed below are T cell receptor beta chains from one sample, sequenced in a study of T cell clones after liver transplantation. Sequencing used immunoSEQ multiplex PCR; TCRdb keeps in-frame clones, though not all of them. The sample consists of 15,000 to 20,000 clones, 70% to 90% of them appearing once. Sequenced here: CD8+ T cells from blood, sampled roughly 48 months after liver transplant. The receptors were sampled from a human patient who received a liver transplant. Some of these T cells may belong to the graft donor. CDR3s include the opening cysteine and the closing phenylalanine or tryptophan. D genes are given only for firm matches. Rows give clone size only sometimes, using once, few, many, or a class for an expanded clone.

>NA|TRBV6-5|TRBJ1-2|NA
TGTGCCAGGGAAGAAACCCACTATGGCTACACCTTC
CAREETHYGYTF
>NA|TRBV29-1|TRBJ1-1|NA
TGCAGCGTCGAGCAGAGCACTGAAGCTTTCTTT
CSVEQSTEAFF
>NA|TRBV5-6|TRBJ2-1|NA
TGTGCCAGCAGCTTGGAGAGCTACAATGAGCAGTTCTTC
CASSLESYNEQFF
>TRBD1|TRBV18|TRBJ1-2|NA
TGTGCCAGCTCACCAGGGACAGGGGGCGCCTATGGCTACACCTTC
CASSPGTGGAYGYTF
>NA|TRBV19|TRBJ1-4|NA
TGTGCCAGTAGTCTGCTTGGAGGGCTCAATGAAAAACTGTTTTTT
CASSLLGGLNEKLFF
>TRBD1|TRBV4-2|TRBJ2-7|medium-sized
TGTGCCAGCAGCCTTTATGAAGGACAGGGGGGATACGAGCAGTACTTC
CASSLYEGQGGYEQYF
>NA|TRBV19|TRBJ1-5|NA
TGTGCCAGTAGTATAGACGTTCGGCACGGGCAGCCCCAGCATTTT
CASSIDVRHGQPQHF
>TRBD2|TRBV9|TRBJ2-7|NA
TGTGCCAGCAGCGCCCTACTAGCGGGTCCCGCCTACGAGCAGTACTTC
CASSALLAGPAYEQYF
>TRBD2|TRBV4-3|TRBJ2-1|once
TGCGCCAGCAGCCAAGATCCTGGCGGGGGGGCCTACAATGAGCAGTTCTTC
CASSQDPGGGAYNEQFF
>TRBD1|TRBV27|TRBJ1-5|NA
TGTGCCAGCAGTAGCAGGACAGGGGTTCAGCCCCAGCATTTT
CASSSRTGVQPQHF